This is a list of T cell receptor beta chains from one sample in a study of human T cells and chemical hapten exposure. MiXCR, run by TCRdb on the RACE reads, gives a single entry per CDR3 protein. The sample has some 42,000 distinct CDR3 sequences, around 8.9% seen once. The material was whole blood, obtained in connection with sensitization to the hapten diphenylcyclopropenone (DPC). These receptor sequences come from a woman aged 40 to 50 with alopecia areata. Some clones in this sample may be carry-over from other donors' samples. Each CDR3 is given with its conserved first and last residue. D genes are given only for firm matches. The listing skips clone size in some rows; elsewhere it reads once, few, many or a size class.

j_gene: TRBJ2-1
abundance: -
d_gene: -
v_gene: TRBV11-2
CDR3nt: TGTACCAGCAGCTTAGGAAACGGCGGCGTTCCCCAGTTCTTC
CDR3aa: CTSSLGNGGVPQFF

j_gene: TRBJ1-1
abundance: -
d_gene: -
v_gene: TRBV2
CDR3nt: TGTGCCAGCAGACCCGTACAGGGAAGCACTGAAGCTTTCTTT
CDR3aa: CASRPVQGSTEAFF

j_gene: TRBJ1-1
abundance: medium-sized
d_gene: TRBD1
v_gene: TRBV3-1
CDR3nt: TGTGCCAGCAGCCAAGCCGGACAGGGAAGCACTGAAGCTTTCTTT
CDR3aa: CASSQAGQGSTEAFF

j_gene: TRBJ1-1
abundance: -
d_gene: -
v_gene: TRBV20-1
CDR3nt: TGCAGTGCTAGAGTGGGGGGCGGAGGCACTGAAGCTTTCTTT
CDR3aa: CSARVGGGGTEAFF

j_gene: TRBJ1-2
abundance: many
d_gene: TRBD1
v_gene: TRBV5-4
CDR3nt: TGTGCCAGCAGCCTGTATGGGACAGGGGAAGGCGGCTACACCTTC
CDR3aa: CASSLYGTGEGGYTF

j_gene: TRBJ1-5
abundance: many
d_gene: -
v_gene: TRBV4-2
CDR3nt: TGTGCCAGCGGTAGTAGCAATCAGCCCCAGCATTTT
CDR3aa: CASGSSNQPQHF

j_gene: TRBJ2-3
abundance: many
d_gene: TRBD1
v_gene: TRBV2
CDR3nt: TGTGCCAGCAGTGCCGGGACAGCTAGCACAGATACGCAGTATTTT
CDR3aa: CASSAGTASTDTQYF

j_gene: TRBJ1-1
abundance: -
d_gene: TRBD1
v_gene: TRBV12-3/TRBV12-4
CDR3nt: TGTGCCAGCAGTGCAGGGGGACGGTTGAACACTGAAGCTTTCTTT
CDR3aa: CASSAGGRLNTEAFF

j_gene: TRBJ1-1
abundance: few
d_gene: -
v_gene: TRBV4-2
CDR3nt: TGTGCCAGCAGCCACCAATACACTGAAGCTTTCTTT
CDR3aa: CASSHQYTEAFF

j_gene: TRBJ2-7
abundance: many
d_gene: -
v_gene: TRBV4-2
CDR3nt: TGTGCCAGCAGCCAGATGGGGGAGCAGTACTTC
CDR3aa: CASSQMGEQYF

j_gene: TRBJ1-4
abundance: many
d_gene: -
v_gene: TRBV16
CDR3nt: TGTGCCAGCAGCCAATCAGGGAACGAAAAACTGTTTTTT
CDR3aa: CASSQSGNEKLFF

j_gene: TRBJ1-2
abundance: many
d_gene: -
v_gene: TRBV7-3
CDR3nt: TGTGCCAGCAGCTTAACTCAGGGGTATGGCTACACCTTC
CDR3aa: CASSLTQGYGYTF

j_gene: TRBJ1-6
abundance: -
d_gene: -
v_gene: TRBV28
CDR3nt: TGTGCCAGCAGTTCCCGTAACGACGAGCATTCACCCCTCCACTTT
CDR3aa: CASSSRNDEHSPLHF

j_gene: TRBJ1-1
abundance: many
d_gene: -
v_gene: TRBV4-3
CDR3nt: TGCGCCAGCAGCCGCGTTTATGGGCCCACTGAAGCTTTCTTT
CDR3aa: CASSRVYGPTEAFF

j_gene: TRBJ1-1
abundance: -
d_gene: -
v_gene: TRBV5-1
CDR3nt: TGCGCCAGCAGGTGGGGGCCAAACACTGAAGCTTTCTTT
CDR3aa: CASRWGPNTEAFF

j_gene: TRBJ2-2
abundance: many
d_gene: -
v_gene: TRBV12-3/TRBV12-4
CDR3nt: TGTGCCAGCAGTTTAGCCACGGGCTATGCGAACACCGGGGAGCTGTTTTTT
CDR3aa: CASSLATGYANTGELFF

j_gene: TRBJ2-6
abundance: many
d_gene: -
v_gene: TRBV2
CDR3nt: TGTGCCAGCAGGGACTTTAGCTCTGGGGCCAACGTCCTGACTTTC
CDR3aa: CASRDFSSGANVLTF

j_gene: TRBJ2-2
abundance: few
d_gene: -
v_gene: TRBV7-2
CDR3nt: TGTGCCAGCAGCTTATCGCGCACCGGGGAGCTGTTTTTT
CDR3aa: CASSLSRTGELFF

j_gene: TRBJ1-1
abundance: many
d_gene: -
v_gene: TRBV18
CDR3nt: TGTGCCAGCTCTACCCCTAGGGGCCCCACTGAAGCTTTCTTT
CDR3aa: CASSTPRGPTEAFF

j_gene: TRBJ2-7
abundance: -
d_gene: -
v_gene: TRBV5-1
CDR3nt: TGCGCCAGCAGCTTTCGTCTAGATCCCTACGAGCAGTACTTC
CDR3aa: CASSFRLDPYEQYF

j_gene: TRBJ2-3
abundance: many
d_gene: -
v_gene: TRBV7-2
CDR3nt: TGTGCCAGCAGCTCCATGGGGCGGGGCACAGATACGCAGTATTTT
CDR3aa: CASSSMGRGTDTQYF

j_gene: TRBJ2-7
abundance: -
d_gene: TRBD1
v_gene: TRBV5-1
CDR3nt: TGCGCCAGCAGCTCGGACAGGAACAACCCGTACGAGCAGTACTTC
CDR3aa: CASSSDRNNPYEQYF

j_gene: TRBJ1-1
abundance: many
d_gene: -
v_gene: TRBV5-5
CDR3nt: TGTGCCAGCAAAGAATTGAACACTGAAGCTTTCTTT
CDR3aa: CASKELNTEAFF

j_gene: TRBJ2-2
abundance: few
d_gene: -
v_gene: TRBV7-9
CDR3nt: TGTGCCAGCAGTAACACCGGGGAGCTGTTTTTT
CDR3aa: CASSNTGELFF

j_gene: TRBJ1-6
abundance: many
d_gene: -
v_gene: TRBV2
CDR3nt: TGTGCCAGCATCCGGGACGGAAATTCACCCCTCCACTTT
CDR3aa: CASIRDGNSPLHF

j_gene: TRBJ2-1
abundance: -
d_gene: TRBD1
v_gene: TRBV5-4
CDR3nt: TGTGCCAGCAGCTTGATGGTGACAGGGGTCAATGAGCAGTTCTTC
CDR3aa: CASSLMVTGVNEQFF

j_gene: TRBJ2-6
abundance: many
d_gene: -
v_gene: TRBV5-1
CDR3nt: TGCGCCAGCAGCCGACTGGGGGGTCCCTCTGGGGCCAACGTCCTGACTTTC
CDR3aa: CASSRLGGPSGANVLTF

j_gene: TRBJ2-7
abundance: few
d_gene: -
v_gene: TRBV6-2/TRBV6-3
CDR3nt: TGTGCCAGCACTTATCGACTAGCCAGTCGGGGGCCGGGGGTCCCCGAGCAGTACTTC
CDR3aa: CASTYRLASRGPGVPEQYF